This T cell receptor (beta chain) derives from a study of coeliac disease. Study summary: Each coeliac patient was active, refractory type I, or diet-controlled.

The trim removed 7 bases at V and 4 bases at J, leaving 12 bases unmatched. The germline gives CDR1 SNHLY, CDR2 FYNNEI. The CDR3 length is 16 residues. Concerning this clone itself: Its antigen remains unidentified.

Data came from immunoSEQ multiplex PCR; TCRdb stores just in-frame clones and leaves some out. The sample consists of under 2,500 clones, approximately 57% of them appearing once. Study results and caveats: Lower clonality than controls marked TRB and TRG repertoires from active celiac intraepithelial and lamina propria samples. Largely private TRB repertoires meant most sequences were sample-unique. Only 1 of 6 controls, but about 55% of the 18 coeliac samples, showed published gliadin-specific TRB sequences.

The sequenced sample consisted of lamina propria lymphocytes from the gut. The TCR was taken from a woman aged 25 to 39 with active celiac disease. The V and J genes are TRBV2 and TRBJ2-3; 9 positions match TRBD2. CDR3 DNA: TGTGCCAGCAAACTCCGACTAGCGGTCGGCGCAGATACGCAGTATTTT. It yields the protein CASKLRLAVGADTQYF.